This T cell receptor (beta chain) derives from a study of blood T cell repertoires in COVID-19. This CDR3 contains 14 residues. Germline V gives CDR1 MNHEY, CDR2 SVGEGT. V lost 6 bases, J lost 7 bases, and 18 bases lay in between. Libraries were prepared by immunoSEQ multiplex PCR; TCRdb keeps only in-frame clonotypes and omits some of them. The sample carries approximately 88,000 clones, more than 65% recorded once. Input material: peripheral blood. The chain employs TRBV6-2 or TRBV6-3 and TRBJ1-1, with D maybe TRBD1 (6 bases). The TCR originated in a man in his 70s with COVID-19, enrolled during active disease. This CDR3 is CASSRQEPSNEAFF. CDR3 sequence (DNA): TGTGCCAGCAGCCGACAGGAACCAAGCAATGAAGCTTTCTTT.